Following are 16 T cell receptor beta chains from one sample sequenced in a study of blood T cells in healthy people across ages. The use of a sample-barcoded 5' primer and a J-beta primer mix characterized a second PCR of roughly 7 to 12 cycles. MiXCR was run by TCRdb on the 5' RACE reads, yielding one entry per CDR3 protein. The repertoire has hundreds of thousands of distinct CDR3 sequences, roughly half of them found once; the top ten carry approximately 13%. The sample comprised blood. These receptors all come from a woman aged 80 or older in good health.

The chain recombines TRBV20-1 with TRBJ2-1; the D gene is possibly TRBD2 (6 bases). The CDR3 has 14 amino acids. Per germline, CDR1 DFQATT and CDR2 SNEGSKA (reference sequence). The V gene lost 0 bases and the J gene lost 7 bases, with 13 bases spanning the gap. CDR3 nucleotides: TGCAGTGCTAGAGACCCTACGCGGGGTAATGAGCAGTTCTTC. Translating it yields CSARDPTRGNEQFF.

About this clonotype itself: Germline is not matched at one junction end, which may reflect a read error. The chain couples TRBV6-1 to TRBJ2-2; D may be TRBD2 (5 bases). Germline CDR1 MNHNS, CDR2 SASEGT. The CDR3 has 14 amino acids. For the CDR3, the DNA is TGTGCCAGCAGTAAAGCGGCCCTAGTCGGGGAGCTGTTTTTT. This sequence encodes CASSKAALVGELFF.

The count of this clonotype is one. The chain joins TRBV20-1 to TRBJ2-7; TRBD2 matches at 7 bases. Judging by the DNA end, TRBJ2-4 fits better; the J call may be wrong. CDR3 size: 13 residues. Per germline, CDR1 DFQATT and CDR2 SNEGSKA (reference sequence). The CDR3 sequence is CSARWGGSDIQYF. The CDR3 bases are TGCAGTGCTCGATGGGGCGGGAGTGACATTCAGTACTTC.

This chain links TRBV15 with TRBJ2-2; D assignment may be TRBD1 or TRBD2 (6 bases each). In germline, CDR1 is LNHNV, CDR2 YYDKDF (reference sequence). CDR3 length: 14 amino acids. V lost 8 bases, J lost 4 bases, and 14 bases lay in between. CDR3 sequence (DNA): TGTGCCACCTCGACAGGAGGGCCCACCGGGGAGCTGTTTTTT. This gives the protein CATSTGGPTGELFF.

This clonotype was observed once. This chain's CDR3 is CATSDPAGLPYNEQFF. The CDR3 coding sequence is TGTGCCACCAGTGACCCAGCGGGTCTCCCCTACAATGAGCAGTTCTTC. V and J are TRBV24-1 and TRBJ2-1, with D perhaps TRBD2 (6 bases). The V end was cut by 4 bases, the J end by 2 bases, with 14 bases between. The CDR3 covers 16 residues. The germline V gene has CDR1 KGHDR and CDR2 SFDVKD.

This clonotype was seen more than once but under ten times. This chain joins TRBV7-2 and TRBJ1-5; D remains unclear. Per germline, CDR1 SGHTA and CDR2 FQGNSA. V shed 6 bases and J shed 2 bases, with 17 bases lying between them. The length of the CDR3 is 16 residues. The CDR3 loop reads CASRPRTEDGNQPQHF. The DNA for the CDR3 is TGTGCCAGCAGACCGAGGACGGAGGACGGCAATCAGCCCCAGCATTTT. The variable domain in full, completed from reference TRBV7-2 and TRBJ1-5, reads GAGVSQSPSNKVTEKGKDVELRCDPISGHTALYWYRQSLGQGLEFLIYFQGNSAPDKSGLPSDRFSAERTGGSVSTLTIQRTQQEDSAVYLCASRPRTEDGNQPQHFGDGTRLSIL.

This clonotype was picked up many times. The CDR3 DNA is TGTGCCAGCAGCGTAGGGGTAAGGGGGGAAGAGACCCAGTACTTC. Its protein product is CASSVGVRGEETQYF. The chain joins TRBV9 to TRBJ2-5; D is possibly TRBD1 or TRBD2 (6 bases each). The V gene lost 0 bases and the J gene lost 3 bases, with 12 bases spanning the gap. The CDR3 is 15 residues long. CDR1 is SGDLS and CDR2 is YYNGEE in the germline V gene.

In this sample, this clonotype turned up many times. V is TRBV12-3 or TRBV12-4 and J is TRBJ2-5, with a possible D match to TRBD2 (6 bases). The CDR3 extends over 15 amino acids. Deletions cut 2 bases from V and 2 bases from J, with 12 bases between. CDR3 region: CASSLYGGKQETQYF. Here the CDR3 DNA reads TGTGCCAGCAGTTTATACGGGGGAAAACAAGAGACCCAGTACTTC.

This clonotype was counted once. J is TRBJ2-3 and V is TRBV7-2; TRBD2 agrees at 10 bases. The CDR3 is made up of 16 amino acids. Germline loops: CDR1 SGHTA, CDR2 FQGNSA. V trimming: 5 bases; J trimming: 4 bases; junction bases outside the gene matches: 9. In DNA, the CDR3 is TGTGCCAGCAGCCGGACTAGCGGAGGGGTGGCAGATACGCAGTATTTT. Its translation: CASSRTSGGVADTQYF.

The chain has TRBV6-6 and TRBJ1-2, with D possibly TRBD1 on 5 matching bases. Germline V gene data show CDR1 as MNHNY and CDR2 as SVGAGI (reference sequence). The CDR3 loop spans 13 amino acids. With 4 bases removed from V and 6 bases from J, the gap between germline ends came to 12 bases. This CDR3 reads CASSSPSGNGYTF. In nucleotides, the CDR3 is TGTGCCAGCAGTTCCCCTTCAGGGAATGGCTACACCTTC.

Points on this clonotype: A much larger clone is a single base away; this may be a read error. V usage is TRBV5-1 and J usage is TRBJ2-7; D gene uncertain. This CDR3 is built from 15 residues. V lost 7 bases and J lost 0, with 17 bases in between. CDR1 is SGHRS and CDR2 is YFSETQ in the germline V gene. The CDR3 sequence: CASGWLPGTSYEQYF. CDR3 in DNA: TGCGCCAGCGGCTGGCTACCCGGTACCTCCTACGAGCAGTACTTC.

This clonotype was counted at least ten times. The genes are TRBV10-3 and TRBJ2-7; 11 bases line up with TRBD2. V lost 8 bases to trimming and J lost 3 bases; unmatched junction nucleotides: 6. The CDR3 totals 14 residues. Germline V gene sequence: CDR1 ENHRY, CDR2 SYGVKD. The CDR3 spells CAISGTSGLYEQYF. DNA of the CDR3: TGTGCCATCTCAGGGACTAGCGGACTCTACGAGCAGTACTTC.

This clonotype appeared many times. This sequence joins TRBV6-6 and TRBJ2-3; D gene ambiguous. The CDR3 runs to 12 residues. From germline, CDR1 is MNHNY and CDR2 SVGAGI (reference sequence). Trimming stripped 6 bases from V and 3 bases from J, with 7 bases between. This chain's CDR3 is CASRGYTDTQYF. In nucleotides, the CDR3 is TGTGCCAGCAGGGGCTATACAGATACGCAGTATTTT.

Regarding this clonotype: Germline is not matched at one junction end, which may reflect a read error. This chain joins TRBV3-1 and TRBJ2-3, with D possibly matching TRBD2 (5 bases). Germline V gene sequence: CDR1 LGHDT, CDR2 YNNKEL (reference sequence). This CDR3 spans 15 amino acids. Here the CDR3 reads CASSYGTASRDTQYF. As DNA, the CDR3 is TGTGCCAGCAGCTACGGAACTGCTAGCAGAGATACGCAGTATTTT.

This clonotype was picked up many times. The junction and the germline gene differ at one end; a read error may be behind it. The CDR3 loop reads CASSSGQGWTDAQYF. The CDR3 nucleotides are TGTGCCAGCAGTTCCGGACAGGGGTGGACAGATGCGCAGTATTTT. V gene TRBV12-3 or TRBV12-4 combines with J gene TRBJ2-3; 9 bases are shared with TRBD1. The CDR3 spans 15 residues.

This clonotype was detected once. This chain connects TRBV30 to TRBJ2-1, with D perhaps matching TRBD1 (5 bases). This CDR3 contains 13 residues. V gave up 4 bases and J gave up 7 bases, with 14 bases separating them. Germline assignment: CDR1 GTSNPN and CDR2 SVGIG (reference sequence). CDR3 in DNA: TGTGCCTGGACCCGCCAGGGCATGAATGAGCAGTTCTTC. Residues: CAWTRQGMNEQFF. The variable domain in full, with the rest retrieved from reference TRBV30 and TRBJ2-1, is SQTIHQWPATLVQPVGSPLSLECTVEGTSNPNLYWYRQAAGRGLQLLFYSVGIGQISSEVPQNLSASRPQDRQFILSSKKLLLSDSGFYLCAWTRQGMNEQFFGPGTRLTVL.